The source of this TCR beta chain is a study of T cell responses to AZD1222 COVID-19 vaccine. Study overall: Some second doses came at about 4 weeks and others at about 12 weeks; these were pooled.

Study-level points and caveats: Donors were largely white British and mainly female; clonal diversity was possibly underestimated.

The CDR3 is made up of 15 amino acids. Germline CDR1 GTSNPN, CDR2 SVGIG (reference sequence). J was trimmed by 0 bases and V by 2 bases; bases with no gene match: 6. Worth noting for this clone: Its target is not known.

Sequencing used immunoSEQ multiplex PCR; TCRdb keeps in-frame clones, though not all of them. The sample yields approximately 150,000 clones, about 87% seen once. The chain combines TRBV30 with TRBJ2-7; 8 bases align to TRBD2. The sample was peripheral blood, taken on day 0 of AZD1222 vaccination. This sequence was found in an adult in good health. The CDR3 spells CAWSISGSSSYEQYF. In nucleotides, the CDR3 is TGTGCCTGGAGTATAAGCGGGAGTAGCTCCTACGAGCAGTACTTC.